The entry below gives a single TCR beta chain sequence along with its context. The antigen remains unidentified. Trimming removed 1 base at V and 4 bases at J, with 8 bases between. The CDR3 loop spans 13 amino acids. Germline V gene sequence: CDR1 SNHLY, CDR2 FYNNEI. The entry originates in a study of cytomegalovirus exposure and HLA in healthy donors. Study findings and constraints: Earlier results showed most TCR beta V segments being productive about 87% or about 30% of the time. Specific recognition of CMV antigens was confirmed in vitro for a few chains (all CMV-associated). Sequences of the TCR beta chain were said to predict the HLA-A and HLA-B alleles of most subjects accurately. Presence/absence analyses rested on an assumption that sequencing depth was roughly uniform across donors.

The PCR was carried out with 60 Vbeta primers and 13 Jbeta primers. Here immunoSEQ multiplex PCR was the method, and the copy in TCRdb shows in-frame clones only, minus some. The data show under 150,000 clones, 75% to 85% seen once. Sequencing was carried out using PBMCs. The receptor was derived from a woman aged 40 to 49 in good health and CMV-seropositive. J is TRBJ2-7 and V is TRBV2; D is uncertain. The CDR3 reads CASSEGTSYEQYF. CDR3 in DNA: TGTGCCAGCAGTGAAGGAACATCTTACGAGCAGTACTTC.